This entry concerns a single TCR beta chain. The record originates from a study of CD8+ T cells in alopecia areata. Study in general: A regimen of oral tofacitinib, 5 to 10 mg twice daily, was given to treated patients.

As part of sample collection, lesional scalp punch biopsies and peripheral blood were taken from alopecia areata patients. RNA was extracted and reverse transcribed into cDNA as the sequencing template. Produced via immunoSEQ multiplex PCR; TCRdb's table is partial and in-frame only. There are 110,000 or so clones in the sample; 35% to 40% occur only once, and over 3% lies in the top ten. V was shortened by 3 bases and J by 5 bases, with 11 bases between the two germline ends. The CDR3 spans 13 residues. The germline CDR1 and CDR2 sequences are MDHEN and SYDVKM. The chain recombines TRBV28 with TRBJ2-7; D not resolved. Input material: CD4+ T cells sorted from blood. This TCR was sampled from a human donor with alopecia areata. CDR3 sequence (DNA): TGTGCCAGCAGTTTGCCACATTCCCACGAGCAGTACTTC. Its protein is CASSLPHSHEQYF.